What follows are 6 T cell receptor beta chains derived from one specimen sequenced in a study of T cells and Merkel cell carcinoma outcomes. Sequencing was performed with immunoSEQ multiplex PCR; in TCRdb, only in-frame clones are kept and a portion is missing. Of around 2,000 clones in the sample, over 85% are singletons; the top ten hold more than 2%. The sequenced sample consisted of tumor tissue from Merkel cell carcinoma. The source of these receptors is a human donor with Merkel cell carcinoma.

The genes are TRBV11-3 and TRBJ1-1; D is undetermined. This CDR3 has 15 residues. V lost 5 bases, J lost 1 base, and 14 bases lay in between. Germline V gene data show CDR1 as SGHNT and CDR2 as YENEEA. The chain's CDR3 is CASSPRAISNTEAFF. In DNA, the CDR3 is TGTGCCAGCAGCCCTCGGGCCATATCGAACACTGAAGCTTTCTTT.

This rearrangement joins TRBV29-1 to TRBJ2-1; TRBD1 agrees at 10 bases. V dropped 3 bases and J dropped 8; count of bases not matched to a gene: 10. Germline lookup yields CDR1 SQVTM and CDR2 ANQGSEA. The CDR3 totals 15 residues. CDR3 nucleotide sequence: TGCAGCGTTGAGGGGAAGCGGGACAGGGGCGATGAGCAGTTCTTC. It encodes CSVEGKRDRGDEQFF.

The chain links TRBV5-4 to TRBJ2-3; 8 bases agree with TRBD2. Germline V gives CDR1 SGHNT, CDR2 YYREEE (reference sequence). This CDR3 region has 15 residues. Trimming cost V 0 bases and J 6 bases; bases outside gene matches: 6. The CDR3 is CASSLGAGGGDTQYF. Here the CDR3 DNA reads TGTGCCAGCAGCTTGGGGGCGGGAGGCGGTGATACGCAGTATTTT. Variable domain in full (rest from reference TRBV5-4 and TRBJ2-3): ETGVTQSPTHLIKTRGQQVTLRCSSQSGHNTVSWYQQALGQGPQFIFQYYREEENGRGNFPPRFSGLQFPNYSSELNVNALELDDSALYLCASSLGAGGGDTQYFGPGTRLTVL.

This clone was picked up a small number of times. CDR3: CSVWDSSSGNTIYF. The CDR3 DNA is TGCAGCGTGTGGGACTCGAGCTCTGGAAACACCATATATTTT. The chain couples TRBV29-1 to TRBJ1-3; perhaps TRBD1 as D (5 bases). V lost 6 bases and J 0 bases, leaving 12 bases between the germline ends. Germline V gene lookup returns CDR1 SQVTM and CDR2 ANQGSEA. The CDR3 sequence is 14 residues long.

About this clone itself: One end of the junction does not line up with germline, which may come from a read error. The sample holds other DNA sequences that translate to the same CDR3. CDR3 DNA: TGTGCCAGCAGCCCGGGGACAGACTCTCAAGAAACCCAGTACTTC. Protein product: CASSPGTDSQETQYF. This chain joins TRBV7-9 and TRBJ2-5, with 7 bases identical to TRBD1. Germline assignment: CDR1 SEHNR and CDR2 FQNEAQ (reference sequence). The CDR3 has 15 residues.

This chain links TRBV5-1 with TRBJ2-1, with a possible D match to TRBD1 (6 bases). The germline V gene encodes CDR1 SGHRS and CDR2 YFSETQ. The CDR3 length is 14 residues. V was trimmed by 4 bases and J by 4 bases, leaving 12 bases between them. The CDR3 sequence is CASSPRTVYNEQFF. DNA of the CDR3: TGCGCCAGCAGCCCCCGGACAGTGTACAATGAGCAGTTCTTC. Filled out from reference TRBV5-1 and TRBJ2-1, the complete variable domain reads KAGVTQTPRYLIKTRGQQVTLSCSPISGHRSVSWYQQTPGQGLQFLFEYFSETQRNKGNFPGRFSGRQFSNSRSEMNVSTLELGDSALYLCASSPRTVYNEQFFGPGTRLTVL.